The 20 T cell receptor beta chains given below trace back to one sample, sequenced in a study of shared clonotypes between healthy human individuals. Produced via immunoSEQ multiplex PCR; TCRdb's table is partial and in-frame only. The sample records approximately 940,000 clones, over 60% being singletons. The sample taken for sequencing was memory CD4+ T cells sorted from blood. Subset given: CD45RA-negative fraction. The receptors derive from a man younger than 35 in good health.

The chain has TRBV6-1 and TRBJ2-5; D unresolved. The CDR3 is 14 amino acids. Germline V gene sequence: CDR1 MNHNS, CDR2 SASEGT. Trimming pared 2 bases from V and 7 bases from J, leaving 14 bases between. In DNA form, the CDR3 reads TGTGCCAGCAGTGAAACCCATGGCCAGGTGACCCAGTACTTC. It yields the protein CASSETHGQVTQYF.

J is TRBJ2-2 and V is TRBV6-1, with 9 bases fitting TRBD1. The CDR3 runs 14 residues. With V trimmed by 8 bases and J by 1 base, 2 bases remained unmatched. Per germline, CDR1 MNHNS and CDR2 SASEGT. As DNA, the CDR3 is TGTGCCAGCGGACAGGGGCTGAACACCGGGGAGCTGTTTTTT. Translating gives CASGQGLNTGELFF.

V usage is TRBV15 and J usage is TRBJ1-5; maybe TRBD1 (6 bases). Trimming removed 3 bases at V and 6 bases at J, with 18 bases between. CDR3 size: 16 residues. Germline CDR1 and CDR2: LNHNV and YYDKDF (reference sequence). The CDR3 DNA reads TGTGCCACCAGCAGCATAGGGGTGCAGGGGAGTCAGCCCCAGCATTTT. Translation gives CATSSIGVQGSQPQHF.

V is TRBV7-6 and J is TRBJ2-5; possibly TRBD2 for D (6 bases). Germline V CDR1 and CDR2: SGHVS, FNYEAQ. CDR3 length: 14 residues. Trimming cost V 4 bases and J 4 bases, with 13 bases left between them. CDR3 in amino acids: CASSSPEGPETQYF. The CDR3 DNA is TGTGCCAGCAGCTCCCCGGAGGGTCCAGAGACCCAGTACTTC.

Concerning this clone itself: A junction end diverges from the germline sequence, so it may reflect a read error. DNA of the CDR3: TGTGCCACCAGTGAAGGGGGGGAGACCCAGTACTTC. Encoded protein: CATSEGGETQYF. This rearrangement joins TRBV28 to TRBJ2-5; D possibly matches TRBD1 or TRBD2 (6 bases each). The CDR3 loop spans 12 amino acids. CDR1 is MDHEN and CDR2 is SYDVKM in the germline V gene. Drawing the rest from reference TRBV28 and TRBJ2-5, the complete variable domain is DVKVTQSSRYLVKRTGEKVFLECVQDMDHENMFWYRQDPGLGLRLIYFSYDVKMKEKGDIPEGYSVSREKKERFSLILESASTNQTSMYLCATSEGGETQYFGPGTRLLVL.

This clone showed up many times. The chain links TRBV5-6 to TRBJ2-2, with a weak D call TRBD2 (5 bases). Trimming left V 1 base short and J 5 bases short, with 6 bases between. CDR3 length: 13 residues. Germline V gene lookup returns CDR1 SGHDT and CDR2 YYEEEE. In nucleotides, the CDR3 is TGTGCCAGCAGCTTGACGGGAACCGGGGAGCTGTTTTTT. Translation gives CASSLTGTGELFF.

The genes are TRBV27 and TRBJ2-5, with TRBD1 matching over 8 bases. Germline CDR1 reads MNHEY; CDR2 reads SMNVEV (reference sequence). The CDR3 loop spans 13 amino acids. With V trimmed by 4 bases and J by 4 bases, 2 bases remained unmatched. CDR3 nucleotides: TGTGCCAGCAGTTCAGGGGGCCGAGAGACCCAGTACTTC. Translation gives CASSSGGRETQYF.

V is TRBV28 and J is TRBJ1-1; D remains ambiguous. The CDR3 spans 17 residues. V gave up 4 bases and J gave up 0 bases, with 18 bases separating them. The germline V gene has CDR1 MDHEN and CDR2 SYDVKM. CDR3 in DNA: TGTGCCAGCAGTTCCTCCGGGGTGGGCAGTCTGAACACTGAAGCTTTCTTT. It is translated as CASSSSGVGSLNTEAFF.

The chain joins TRBV5-6 to TRBJ1-4, with D maybe TRBD1 (5 bases). CDR1 is SGHDT, CDR2 YYEEEE, per germline. The V end lost 1 base, the J end lost 8 bases, and 9 bases lay between the germline ends. The CDR3 has 13 residues. The CDR3 spells CASSLRQREKLFF. The CDR3 DNA reads as TGTGCCAGCAGCTTGCGACAGAGGGAAAAACTGTTTTTT.

This clone has at least ten counts. The J gene is TRBJ1-1, the V gene TRBV5-1; D is ambiguous. This CDR3 has 14 residues. Germline CDR1 and CDR2: SGHRS and YFSETQ. V was shortened by 3 bases and J by 1 base, with 10 bases between the two germline ends. This CDR3 is CASSSGEKNTEAFF. The CDR3 DNA reads as TGCGCCAGCAGCTCCGGAGAAAAGAACACTGAAGCTTTCTTT.

The gene calls are TRBV5-3 and TRBJ2-1; weak D call: TRBD1 (6 bases). TRBV5-3 is recorded as an ORF, its role being uncertain. The CDR3 has 16 residues. Between the trimmed V and J ends, which lost 5 bases and 2 bases, there was a span of 17 bases. Here the CDR3 reads CARSPTRDMPYNEQFF. In nucleotides, the CDR3 is TGTGCCAGAAGTCCAACTCGGGACATGCCCTACAATGAGCAGTTCTTC.

V gene TRBV25-1 combines with J gene TRBJ1-2; D not resolved. The germline V gene encodes CDR1 MGHDK and CDR2 SYGVNS. Trimming shortened V by 4 bases and J by 6 bases, and 12 bases separated the two germline ends. The CDR3 length is 13 residues. Here the CDR3 DNA reads TGTGCCAGCAGTGGACGGGCCACTAATGGCTACACCTTC. Its translation is CASSGRATNGYTF.

The J gene is TRBJ2-5, the V gene TRBV2; D unresolved. From germline, CDR1 is SNHLY and CDR2 FYNNEI. Trimming left V 5 bases short and J 5 bases short, with 3 bases between. The CDR3 has 10 amino acids. CDR3 region: CASSSETQYF. Written as DNA, the CDR3 is TGTGCCAGCAGTTCGGAGACCCAGTACTTC.

Regarding this clone: This may arise from a read error, as a much more abundant clone is one base away. The V and J genes are TRBV7-2 and TRBJ1-2; tentative D call: TRBD1 (6 bases). Germline CDR1 reads SGHTA; CDR2 reads FQGNSA. Trimming pared 3 bases from V and 3 bases from J, leaving 8 bases between. The CDR3 runs to 13 residues. The CDR3 sequence: CASSFDRYYGYTF. The CDR3 DNA reads TGTGCCAGCAGCTTCGACAGGTACTATGGCTACACCTTC.

CDR3 DNA sequence: TGTGCCAGCAGCCGGGACTTCACCGGGGAGCTGTTTTTT. This gives the protein CASSRDFTGELFF. The chain joins TRBV5-6 to TRBJ2-2, with a tentative D call TRBD2 (6 bases). Germline V CDR1 and CDR2: SGHDT, YYEEEE. This CDR3 is built from 13 residues. V lost 4 bases, J lost 4 bases, and 8 bases lay in between.

The chain combines TRBV7-9 with TRBJ1-2; 8 bases align to TRBD1. The CDR3 runs to 18 residues. With V trimmed by 2 bases and J by 7 bases, 18 bases remained unmatched. Germline V gene lookup returns CDR1 SEHNR and CDR2 FQNEAQ (reference sequence). CDR3 sequence: CASSLNPGRNRGSLGYTF. The CDR3 DNA reads TGTGCCAGCAGCTTAAACCCCGGTCGAAACAGGGGGTCCCTTGGCTACACCTTC.

The chain couples TRBV2 to TRBJ2-7; 8 nucleotides line up with TRBD2. CDR1 is SNHLY, CDR2 FYNNEI, per germline. The CDR3 consists of 16 residues. The J segment lost 6 bases and the V segment lost 1 base, leaving 11 bases of the junction unmatched. The CDR3 DNA is TGTGCCAGCAGTGAAGAGGGAGCGGGGACTAGAAGCGAGCAGTACTTC. Translating gives CASSEEGAGTRSEQYF. The full variable domain, with the rest looked up from reference TRBV2 and TRBJ2-7, is EPEVTQTPSHQVTQMGQEVILRCVPISNHLYFYWYRQILGQKVEFLVSFYNNEISEKSEIFDDQFSVERPDGSNFTLKIRSTKLEDSAMYFCASSEEGAGTRSEQYFGPGTRLTVT.

This clone was counted ten times or more. V is TRBV5-4 and J is TRBJ2-1; tentatively, D is TRBD1 or TRBD2 (7 bases each). The CDR3 contains 16 residues. Germline-derived CDR1 and CDR2 are SGHNT and YYREEE (reference sequence). V lost 4 bases to trimming and J lost 3 bases, with 17 bases between them. In DNA form, the CDR3 reads TGTGCCAGCAGCCTTCAGGGGGGGGCCATCTACAATGAGCAGTTCTTC. It encodes CASSLQGGAIYNEQFF.

In its sample, this clone was seen many times. The rearrangement joins TRBV6-5 to TRBJ1-1; D is unclear. V dropped 6 bases and J dropped 9 bases, with 11 bases sitting between them. Germline V lookup: CDR1 MNHEY, CDR2 SVGAGI. The CDR3 extends over 11 amino acids. CDR3 loop: CASSDPQKAFF. The DNA for the CDR3 is TGTGCCAGCAGCGACCCTCAGAAAGCTTTCTTT.

V usage is TRBV6-1 and J usage is TRBJ1-1, with 7 nucleotides matching TRBD1. The CDR3 is 14 amino acids. Trimming removed 6 bases from V and 0 bases from J; junction bases left unmatched: 4. Germline CDR1 and CDR2: MNHNS and SASEGT. The CDR3 spells CASRPGQMNTEAFF. The DNA of the CDR3 is TGTGCCAGCAGACCGGGACAGATGAACACTGAAGCTTTCTTT.